This TCR beta chain was captured by sequencing in a study of T-cell memory formation after mild COVID-19 (dated by TCRdb to about 2021). About the full investigation: TCR sequence clusters from the two donors were largely donor specific. In a couple of donors, T-cell clones that expanded and contracted after mild COVID-19 were tracked by sequencing TCRalpha and TCRbeta repertoires over time. Two young, previously healthy adult volunteers made up the cohort, one male and one female.

Study-wide findings and limitations: SARS-CoV-2 specificity of the second-wave clones peaking on day 37 was not confirmed. Contracting CD4+ clones were found mainly in CM and EM memory subsets, while CD8+ clones were enriched in EMRA. The detection of some responding clones in pre-infection memory suggests that pre-existing cross-reactive memory T cells joined the SARS-CoV-2 response. From day 15 to 85, contracting clones showed balanced CD4/CD8 phenotypes, whereas a second wave of clones that expanded from day 15 to 37 leaned towards CD4+. The study included only two mild cases, and larger cohorts that include severe cases with pre-infection samples were judged to be necessary.

PBMCs were isolated by Ficoll-Paque density gradient centrifugation. This sample was sequenced with an Illumina NovaSeq 6000. TCRalpha and TCRbeta cDNA libraries were built by 5'RACE with constant-segment primers, adding sample barcodes and unique molecular identifiers. RNA was extracted from every sample with Trizol reagent. Amplification of the libraries took two PCR steps, and the second step added a second sample barcode plus Illumina TruSeq adapters. Libraries were sequenced on an Illumina NovaSeq with 2 x 150 bp paired-end reads. On the authors' methods: The reads were demultiplexed and collapsed into UMI-guided consensus sequences using migec v1.2.7. With mixcr v2.1.11, UMI consensuses were aligned to TRA and TRB V and J templates and assembled into clonotypes. A clonotype was counted as expanded or contracted only if both edgeR and NoisET called the change significant, with noise models trained on biological replicates. edgeR calls used a false discovery rate-adjusted p below 0.01 and a log2 fold-change threshold of 1. PCA with hierarchical clustering of max-normalized trajectories of the 1000 most abundant clonotypes was used as exploratory dynamics analysis. Separately sequenced CD4+ and CD8+ repertoires were used to assign a CD4 or CD8 phenotype to each responding clone. TCRdb handled the public reads itself, with Q25 trimming in fastp and clone calling in MiXCR, and kept productive beta chains. Merged by CDR3 protein, the rows form single entries marked with the most common genes and DNA. TCRdb, not the authors, supplied the V and J calls. The sample table holds 350,000 to 400,000 distinct CDR3 sequences, of which roughly an eighth were seen once. Around 22% of the sample is in the top ten clones.

This clonotype has more than one count but fewer than ten. Which antigen it targets is not known. Qualities for individual bases were not recorded, and no much larger clone is one base off. V and J are trimmed by 4 bases and 4 bases, and the gene matches miss 2 bases of the junction. The cysteine opens and the phenylalanine closes a CDR3 of 13 amino acids. The kept DNA is CDR3 alone, 39 bases in frame from the first base. Looking up the germline V gene yields CDR1 SGHTA and CDR2 FQGTGA. This chain is built from TRBV7-3 and TRBJ2-3; TRBD1 matches 7 bases in the middle. This receptor was taken from a man aged 18-30 years who had mild COVID-19 (a few samples of this study predate the infection). The sample titles of this study are shuffled in the database, so cell type and time point are left out; the donor was told from shared clones. Sequencing used PBMCs or a T cell subset sorted from them (not recorded which). The nucleotide sequence is given as TGTGCCAGCAGCTCGGGACAGTCAGATACGCAGTATTTT. The resulting protein is CASSSGQSDTQYF.